Below are 3 T cell receptor beta chains sequenced from a single sample in a study of cytomegalovirus exposure and HLA in healthy donors. The PCR contained 60 Vbeta and 13 Jbeta primers. TCRdb's table, derived via immunoSEQ multiplex PCR, lists solely in-frame clones and lacks some. This table has over 150,000 clones, around 73% appearing once. Sequenced sample: PBMCs. The source of these receptors is a young woman in good health and CMV-seronegative.

This chain joins TRBV7-6 and TRBJ2-6; perhaps TRBD1 as D (7 bases). V lost 5 bases and J lost 0, with 14 bases in between. The CDR3 covers 17 residues. Per the germline V gene, CDR1 is SGHVS and CDR2 is FNYEAQ. Here the CDR3 DNA reads TGTGCCAGCAGCCTGCAGGGGGGCCACTCTGGGGCCAACGTCCTGACTTTC. This encodes CASSLQGGHSGANVLTF.

The chain joins TRBV29-1 to TRBJ1-4; the D gene is possibly TRBD1 (5 bases). Germline CDR1 is SQVTM and CDR2 is ANQGSEA. This CDR3 is 13 amino acids long. The V end was cut by 7 bases, the J end by 4 bases, with 13 bases between. This CDR3 is CSAEGGGNEKLFF. CDR3 in DNA: TGCAGCGCCGAAGGCGGGGGTAATGAAAAACTGTTTTTT.

This chain connects TRBV5-6 to TRBJ2-1; D remains ambiguous. V shed 3 bases and J shed 6 bases, with 4 bases lying between them. The germline V gene has CDR1 SGHDT and CDR2 YYEEEE. The CDR3 runs to 11 residues. CDR3 sequence (DNA): TGTGCCAGCAGCTCCGGCAATGAGCAGTTCTTC. This translates into CASSSGNEQFF.